What follows describes a single T cell receptor (beta chain). Its specificity is not known. The germline CDR1 and CDR2 sequences are MDHEN and SYDVKM. The trim removed 5 bases at V and 8 bases at J, leaving 7 bases unmatched. This CDR3 is 13 amino acids long. This sample stems from a study of radiation and T cells in renal cell carcinoma. Broader study findings: From baseline, blood top tumor clonotypes peaked at 2 weeks post-radiation.

Sequenced by immunoSEQ multiplex PCR; TCRdb stores in-frame clones only, minus some. The data contain some 120,000 clones, roughly four fifths of them singletons. The time point was: blood 2 weeks post-SBRT. Treatment noted: 15 Gy SBRT to primary tumor, nephrectomy 4 weeks later. The clonotype comes from a woman aged 60-75 years with renal cell carcinoma. Source: blood, taken from a patient whose treatment included radiotherapy and nephrectomy. The chain employs TRBV28 and TRBJ1-2; 8 nucleotides line up with TRBD1. The CDR3 protein is CASSIGQGGGYTF. In DNA form, the CDR3 reads TGTGCCAGCAGTATCGGACAGGGTGGGGGCTACACCTTC.